A single sample gave rise to the 27 T cell receptor beta chains below, sequenced in a study of ipilimumab plus nivolumab after autologous stem cell transplantation. Profiled with immunoSEQ multiplex PCR; TCRdb holds only in-frame clones, not every one. The sample holds 9,500 to 10,000 clones, over 60% seen once. This material consisted of PBMCs, taken in a trial of ipilimumab plus nivolumab as post-transplant consolidation. The receptor set was obtained from a female donor with multiple myeloma.

This chain uses TRBV7-9 with TRBJ2-7; D is possibly TRBD1 (6 bases). V lost 5 bases, J lost 4 bases, and 21 bases lay in between. The germline CDR1 and CDR2 sequences are SEHNR and FQNEAQ (reference sequence). The CDR3 covers 16 residues. This chain's CDR3 is CASSPNPSTGSYEQYF. The CDR3 bases are TGTGCCAGCAGCCCCAACCCGTCGACAGGCTCTTACGAGCAGTACTTC.

This clone appeared a few times. The V and J genes are TRBV30 and TRBJ1-3; 11 nucleotides agree with TRBD1. V shed 5 bases, J shed 9 bases, and the junction held 12 bases outside the gene matches. CDR3 length equals 15 residues. CDR1 and CDR2 from the germline V gene are GTSNPN and SVGIG (reference sequence). The CDR3 sequence is CAWAAGQGGRGTIYF. CDR3 bases: TGTGCCTGGGCCGCGGGACAGGGGGGACGAGGCACCATATATTTT.

This chain uses TRBV27 with TRBJ2-1; the D is unclear. The CDR3 loop spans 12 amino acids. The germline gives CDR1 MNHEY, CDR2 SMNVEV (reference sequence). V lost 5 bases to trimming and J lost 9 bases, with 11 bases between them. This CDR3 is CASSAQHAEQFF. CDR3 nucleotides: TGTGCCAGCAGTGCCCAACATGCTGAGCAGTTCTTC.

This sequence joins TRBV19 and TRBJ2-5; possible D gene TRBD2, 5 bases. Germline CDR1 LNHDA, CDR2 SQIVND (reference sequence). CDR3 size: 13 residues. The V gene lost 7 bases and the J gene lost 3 bases, with 12 bases spanning the gap. This chain's CDR3 is CASNRAVEETQYF. The DNA of the CDR3 is TGTGCCAGTAATAGAGCGGTTGAAGAGACCCAGTACTTC. The entire variable domain, with the rest obtained from reference TRBV19 and TRBJ2-5, is as follows: DGGITQSPKYLFRKEGQNVTLSCEQNLNHDAMYWYRQDPGQGLRLIYYSQIVNDFQKGDIAEGYSVSREKKESFPLTVTSAQKNPTAFYLCASNRAVEETQYFGPGTRLLVL.

The gene calls are TRBV2 and TRBJ2-7, with D hard to call. V gave up 0 bases and J gave up 0 bases, with 9 bases separating them. The CDR3 is 15 residues long. CDR1 and CDR2 (germline): SNHLY, FYNNEI. The CDR3: CASSEASGFSYEQYF. CDR3 sequence (DNA): TGTGCCAGCAGTGAAGCGTCGGGCTTCTCCTACGAGCAGTACTTC. Supplemented by reference TRBV2 and TRBJ2-7, the full variable domain reads EPEVTQTPSHQVTQMGQEVILRCVPISNHLYFYWYRQILGQKVEFLVSFYNNEISEKSEIFDDQFSVERPDGSNFTLKIRSTKLEDSAMYFCASSEASGFSYEQYFGPGTRLTVT.

The chain combines TRBV28 with TRBJ2-1; D not certain. Germline lookup yields CDR1 MDHEN and CDR2 SYDVKM. CDR3 length: 14 amino acids. The V gene lost 1 base and the J gene lost 3 bases, with 7 bases spanning the gap. For the CDR3, the DNA is TGTGCCAGCAGTTTATTGGACGGCTACAATGAGCAGTTCTTC. Amino acids: CASSLLDGYNEQFF.

The sample holds a few counts of this clone. V is TRBV7-3 and J is TRBJ2-5, with 14 bases fitting TRBD2. V shed 4 bases and J 14 bases; nucleotides not matched to a gene: 6. In germline, CDR1 is SGHTA, CDR2 FQGTGA. The CDR3 extends over 13 amino acids. For the CDR3, the DNA is TGTGCCAGCAGCTACGGACTAGCGGGGGGCGAATACTTC. Translation gives CASSYGLAGGEYF.

The chain recombines TRBV5-5 with TRBJ2-1, with D unresolved. Germline lookup yields CDR1 SGHKS and CDR2 YYEKEE (reference sequence). V lost 0 bases and J 6 bases, leaving 4 bases between the germline ends. There are 12 residues in the CDR3. CDR3 sequence reads: CASSLGTNEQFF. In nucleotides, the CDR3 is TGTGCCAGCAGCTTGGGGACCAATGAGCAGTTCTTC.

This chain links TRBV7-9 with TRBJ1-1; no clear D. The CDR3 contains 13 residues. CDR1 is SEHNR, CDR2 FQNEAQ, per germline (reference sequence). Trimming stripped 2 bases from V and 1 base from J, with 5 bases between. CDR3: CASSLTGNTEAFF. Written as DNA, the CDR3 is TGTGCCAGCAGCTTAACGGGGAACACTGAAGCTTTCTTT.

By share, this clone counts as medium-sized (0.01 to 0.1%). This chain connects TRBV11-3 to TRBJ2-7, with D maybe TRBD2 (6 bases). Per germline, CDR1 SGHNT and CDR2 YENEEA. Trimming shortened V by 5 bases and J by 5 bases, and 16 bases separated the two germline ends. The CDR3 totals 14 residues. The CDR3 DNA sequence: TGTGCCAGCAGCAAAACTCAAACTAGCAACGAGCAGTACTTC. As protein: CASSKTQTSNEQYF. The entire variable domain, with the rest obtained from reference TRBV11-3 and TRBJ2-7, is as follows: EAGVVQSPRYKIIEKKQPVAFWCNPISGHNTLYWYLQNLGQGPELLIRYENEEAVDDSQLPKDRFSAERLKGVDSTLKIQPAELGDSAVYLCASSKTQTSNEQYFGPGTRLTVT.

A remark on this clone: At one boundary the junction diverges from the germline segment, which might be a read error. The CDR3 sequence is CASSHRLAASHEQYF. The CDR3 region has the DNA TGCGCCAGCAGCCACCGACTAGCGGCAAGCCACGAGCAGTACTTC. This chain links TRBV5-4 with TRBJ2-7, with TRBD2 identical over 9 bases. CDR1 is SGHNT and CDR2 is YYREEE in the germline V gene (reference sequence). This CDR3 has 15 residues.

This clone has only a few counts. This rearrangement joins TRBV27 to TRBJ2-7, with D perhaps being TRBD1 or TRBD2 (6 bases each). The CDR3 contains 16 residues. The V gene's germline CDR1 is MNHEY and CDR2 SMNVEV (reference sequence). The V end lost 0 bases, the J end lost 2 bases, and 14 bases lay between the germline ends. The CDR3 coding sequence is TGTGCCAGCAGTTTATCCGGGGGCGTCCCTACCTACGAGCAGTACTTC. Translation gives CASSLSGGVPTYEQYF.

V gene TRBV10-3 combines with J gene TRBJ2-7, with D perhaps matching TRBD1 or TRBD2 (5 bases each). There are 14 residues in the CDR3. V was cut by 3 bases and J by 2 bases, with 11 bases left in between. Germline CDR1 reads ENHRY; CDR2 reads SYGVKD. The CDR3 bases are TGTGCCATCAGTGAAGGGGACGGAGCCTACGAGCAGTACTTC. Translating gives CAISEGDGAYEQYF.

V usage is TRBV28 and J usage is TRBJ2-2, with TRBD2 matching 11 bases. The CDR3 totals 18 residues. Looked up from germline, CDR1 is MDHEN and CDR2 is SYDVKM. V trimming: 2 bases; J trimming: 5 bases; junction bases outside the gene matches: 10. The CDR3 protein is CASSLLFSGRAGTGELFF. DNA for the CDR3: TGTGCCAGCAGTTTACTTTTTAGCGGGAGGGCCGGGACCGGGGAGCTGTTTTTT. The full variable domain, rest sourced from reference TRBV28 and TRBJ2-2, is DVKVTQSSRYLVKRTGEKVFLECVQDMDHENMFWYRQDPGLGLRLIYFSYDVKMKEKGDIPEGYSVSREKKERFSLILESASTNQTSMYLCASSLLFSGRAGTGELFFGEGSRLTVL.

The CDR3 sequence: CASRPEGVSGANVLTF. The CDR3 nucleotides read TGTGCCAGCAGGCCCGAGGGGGTCTCTGGGGCCAACGTCCTGACTTTC. The chain combines TRBV7-6 with TRBJ2-6, with D perhaps matching TRBD1 (6 bases). This CDR3 spans 16 amino acids. In germline, CDR1 is SGHVS, CDR2 FNYEAQ. Trimming took off 6 bases at V and 0 bases at J, with 12 bases between the two ends.

The chain joins TRBV28 to TRBJ2-2; 8 bases are a match to TRBD2. The CDR3 has 13 amino acids. Trimming cost V 8 bases and J 4 bases; bases outside gene matches: 3. Germline V CDR1 and CDR2: MDHEN, SYDVKM. The chain's CDR3 is CASHLAGTGELFF. The DNA for the CDR3 is TGTGCCAGCCATCTAGCGGGCACCGGGGAGCTGTTTTTT.

The chain joins TRBV6-1 to TRBJ2-1; no clear D. The germline CDR1 and CDR2 sequences are MNHNS and SASEGT. The CDR3 sequence is 11 residues long. V lost 6 bases and J lost 5, with 5 bases in between. The CDR3 protein is CASSINNEQFF. The CDR3 region has the DNA TGTGCCAGCAGCATAAACAATGAGCAGTTCTTC.

The chain combines TRBV7-2 with TRBJ2-5; 13 nucleotides align to TRBD2. J lost 5 bases, V lost 5 bases, and 8 bases had no gene match. Germline assignment: CDR1 SGHTA and CDR2 FQGNSA. The CDR3 is 16 amino acids. This chain's CDR3 is CASSAGLAGVGETQYF. As DNA, the CDR3 is TGTGCCAGCAGCGCCGGACTAGCGGGAGTGGGGGAGACCCAGTACTTC. Full variable domain (remainder filled in from reference TRBV7-2 and TRBJ2-5): GAGVSQSPSNKVTEKGKDVELRCDPISGHTALYWYRQSLGQGLEFLIYFQGNSAPDKSGLPSDRFSAERTGGSVSTLTIQRTQQEDSAVYLCASSAGLAGVGETQYFGPGTRLLVL.

This clone was counted between two and nine times. In nucleotides, the CDR3 is TGTGCCAGCAGCCGGGACCGCGGGACAGGATATAATTCACCCCTCCACTTT. This gives the protein CASSRDRGTGYNSPLHF. V and J are TRBV27 and TRBJ1-6, with 8 bases that match TRBD1. The germline V gene has CDR1 MNHEY and CDR2 SMNVEV (reference sequence). The CDR3 totals 17 residues. V lost 6 bases and J lost 4; bases outside the gene matches: 11.

This clone was recorded once. V usage is TRBV4-1 and J usage is TRBJ2-5, with 10 bases identical to TRBD1. In germline, CDR1 is MGHRA, CDR2 YSYEKL. The CDR3 covers 16 residues. Trimming cost V 4 bases and J 5 bases; bases outside gene matches: 10. CDR3 DNA sequence: TGCGCCAGCAGCCTGTTAGGGACAGGGGTTTCCGAGACCCAGTACTTC. This translates into CASSLLGTGVSETQYF.

The rearrangement joins TRBV2 to TRBJ1-4; unclear D gene. Germline V gives CDR1 SNHLY, CDR2 FYNNEI. The CDR3 sequence is 12 residues long. Trimming left V 4 bases short and J 7 bases short, with 7 bases between. The chain's CDR3 is CASSGIGEKLFF. As DNA, the CDR3 is TGTGCCAGCAGTGGCATTGGTGAAAAACTGTTTTTT.

V usage is TRBV4-2 and J usage is TRBJ1-5; D might be TRBD1 (6 bases). CDR3 length: 15 amino acids. Trimming left V 1 base short and J 5 bases short, with 12 bases between. Per germline, CDR1 LGHNA and CDR2 YNFKEQ. CDR3 sequence (DNA): TGTGCCAGCAGCCAAGGAGGGGGGGCCCATCAGCCCCAGCATTTT. Protein: CASSQGGGAHQPQHF.

This clone has just a few counts. The rearrangement links TRBV7-8 to TRBJ2-7; 7 nucleotides match TRBD1. Germline assignment: CDR1 SGHVS and CDR2 FQNEAQ. The CDR3 is 16 amino acids. V was pared by 5 bases and J by 0 bases, with 10 bases of the junction left unmatched. CDR3 loop: CASSRLGGQSSYEQYF. The DNA of the CDR3 is TGTGCCAGCAGCCGGTTAGGGGGACAGAGCTCCTACGAGCAGTACTTC.

The genes are TRBV7-8 and TRBJ1-2, with 7 bases identical to TRBD1. Germline V gene sequence: CDR1 SGHVS, CDR2 FQNEAQ. Trimming cost V 3 bases and J 5 bases; bases outside gene matches: 6. The CDR3 runs 14 residues. The CDR3: CASSFGQVGYGYTF. The CDR3 DNA is TGTGCCAGCAGCTTCGGACAGGTTGGGTATGGCTACACCTTC.

The gene calls are TRBV10-3 and TRBJ1-5, with 7 bases aligning to TRBD1. V lost 6 bases to trimming and J lost 7 bases; unmatched junction nucleotides: 12. The CDR3 runs to 15 residues. Per germline, CDR1 ENHRY and CDR2 SYGVKD. The CDR3 region has the DNA TGTGCCATCAGGCAGGGGGTAGGGGTGGACCAGCCCCAGCATTTT. Translated: CAIRQGVGVDQPQHF.

The chain's CDR3 is CASSVETGDIQYF. The CDR3 DNA reads as TGTGCCAGCAGCGTAGAGACAGGGGACATTCAGTACTTC. This sequence joins TRBV9 and TRBJ2-4, with 8 bases that match TRBD1. The CDR3 runs 13 residues. The junction had 1 base not matched to a gene; V was cut back by 0 bases and J by 8 bases. Germline V lookup: CDR1 SGDLS, CDR2 YYNGEE.

The sample holds one count of this clone. The J gene is TRBJ2-1, the V gene TRBV11-3, with unresolved D. CDR1 and CDR2 (germline): SGHNT, YENEEA. The ends were cut back, 4 bases at V and 6 bases at J, with 13 bases in the middle. CDR3 size: 14 residues. CDR3 in amino acids: CASSSLPDGNEQFF. For the CDR3, the DNA is TGTGCCAGCAGCTCATTACCGGACGGCAATGAGCAGTTCTTC.